One sample yielded the 14 T cell receptor beta chains listed below, sequenced in a study of blood T cell repertoires in COVID-19. This table comes from immunoSEQ multiplex PCR, and its TCRdb copy is limited to in-frame clones, with some not included. The table has approximately 100,000 clones, approximately 90% seen once. The specimen sequenced was peripheral blood. The receptor source for this set is a human donor with COVID-19, enrolled during active disease. The donor label of this sample is uncertain.

The gene calls are TRBV2 and TRBJ2-1; 14 nucleotides line up with TRBD2. Germline V CDR1 and CDR2: SNHLY, FYNNEI. The CDR3 length is 15 residues. V shed 5 bases, J shed 10 bases, and the junction held 7 bases outside the gene matches. The CDR3 protein is CASSPGTSGGGEQFF. CDR3 coding DNA: TGTGCCAGCAGTCCCGGGACTAGCGGGGGAGGGGAGCAGTTCTTC.

V and J are TRBV3-1 (or the pseudogene TRBV3-2) and TRBJ2-5; TRBD1 matches 8 bases. The V segment lost 0 bases and the J segment 5 bases; nucleotides outside the gene matches: 5. Per germline, CDR1 LGHDT and CDR2 YNNKEL (reference sequence). This CDR3 comprises 15 residues. The CDR3 sequence is CASSQEAGGGETQYF. CDR3 nucleotides: TGTGCCAGCAGCCAAGAAGCAGGGGGCGGTGAGACCCAGTACTTC.

This clone has a single count. The chain has TRBV5-4 and TRBJ2-7; TRBD1 agrees at 7 bases. The J segment lost 0 bases and the V segment lost 1 base, leaving 1 base of the junction unmatched. Germline V gives CDR1 SGHNT, CDR2 YYREEE (reference sequence). The CDR3 totals 14 residues. The CDR3 is CASSLRGLSYEQYF. The CDR3 DNA reads TGTGCCAGCAGCTTGAGGGGGCTCTCCTACGAGCAGTACTTC. The full variable domain, in which reference TRBV5-4 and TRBJ2-7 provide the parts outside the CDR3, is ETGVTQSPTHLIKTRGQQVTLRCSSQSGHNTVSWYQQALGQGPQFIFQYYREEENGRGNFPPRFSGLQFPNYSSELNVNALELDDSALYLCASSLRGLSYEQYFGPGTRLTVT.

The chain joins TRBV28 to TRBJ1-3, with TRBD1 matching 7 bases. V gave up 7 bases and J gave up 0 bases; unmatched junction bases: 9. CDR3 length: 16 residues. Germline V gene sequence: CDR1 MDHEN, CDR2 SYDVKM. CDR3 amino acids: CASTTGTALSGNTIYF. In nucleotides, the CDR3 is TGTGCCAGCACAACTGGGACAGCTCTCTCTGGAAACACCATATATTTT.

The V gene is TRBV3-1 (or the pseudogene TRBV3-2), the J gene TRBJ1-2, with D hard to call. Trimming took off 2 bases at V and 8 bases at J, with 15 bases between the two ends. Germline lookup yields CDR1 LGHDT and CDR2 YNNKEL (reference sequence). The CDR3 spans 14 residues. The CDR3 spells CASSQRRELGGYTF. The CDR3 nucleotides read TGTGCCAGCAGCCAAAGAAGGGAGCTAGGAGGCTACACCTTC.

The rearrangement links TRBV2 to TRBJ2-1, with a possible D match to TRBD1 (6 bases). The CDR3 extends over 13 amino acids. V was shortened by 5 bases and J by 3 bases, with 8 bases between the two germline ends. CDR1 and CDR2 from the germline V gene are SNHLY and FYNNEI. This chain's CDR3 is CASSWGHYNEQFF. The CDR3, as DNA: TGTGCCAGCAGTTGGGGGCACTACAATGAGCAGTTCTTC.

This chain links TRBV2 with TRBJ2-7; 8 bases match TRBD2. Trimming cost V 6 bases and J 4 bases; bases outside gene matches: 11. Germline CDR1 is SNHLY and CDR2 is FYNNEI. The CDR3 has 15 amino acids. CDR3 nucleotide sequence: TGTGCCAGCAGGGCCGGGACTAGTGGCGGGTACGAGCAGTACTTC. Protein product: CASRAGTSGGYEQYF. Full variable domain (missing parts from reference TRBV2 and TRBJ2-7): EPEVTQTPSHQVTQMGQEVILRCVPISNHLYFYWYRQILGQKVEFLVSFYNNEISEKSEIFDDQFSVERPDGSNFTLKIRSTKLEDSAMYFCASRAGTSGGYEQYFGPGTRLTVT.

This rearrangement joins TRBV10-1 to TRBJ1-1; TRBD1 matches 9 bases. The length of the CDR3 is 14 residues. V trimming: 2 bases; J trimming: 12 bases; junction bases outside the gene matches: 10. In germline, CDR1 is WNHNN, CDR2 SYGVQD (reference sequence). The CDR3 region has the DNA TGCGCCAGCAGTGAGGAACAGGGGGCTGGCTCGACTTTCTTT. Translated: CASSEEQGAGSTFF.

This sequence joins TRBV6-5 and TRBJ1-1; D gene uncertain. V shed 4 bases and J shed 11 bases, with 17 bases lying between them. The CDR3 consists of 13 residues. The germline V gene encodes CDR1 MNHEY and CDR2 SVGAGI. The CDR3 nucleotides read TGTGCCAGCAGTTCGCCGGGCCCCGGGAAGGCTTTCTTT. As protein: CASSSPGPGKAFF.

There are a few counts of this clone. The V and J genes are TRBV24-1 and TRBJ2-7; TRBD1 matches at 9 bases. Losses at the gene ends were 8 bases for V and 5 bases for J; bases not matched to a gene: 12. The germline gives CDR1 KGHDR, CDR2 SFDVKD. CDR3 length equals 15 residues. The chain's CDR3 is CATNTPGQGINEQYF. In DNA, the CDR3 is TGTGCCACCAACACTCCAGGACAGGGGATCAACGAGCAGTACTTC.

The V and J genes are TRBV9 and TRBJ1-2; TRBD1 aligns across 10 bases. There are 15 residues in the CDR3. J lost 5 bases, V lost 0 bases, and 4 bases had no gene match. Germline V lookup: CDR1 SGDLS, CDR2 YYNGEE. The CDR3 DNA is TGTGCCAGCAGCGTAGAGAAGGGACAGGGGTATGGCTACACCTTC. It yields the protein CASSVEKGQGYGYTF.

This clone has a handful of counts. The CDR3 region is CASSVQGNNYGYTF. The CDR3 bases are TGTGCCAGCAGTGTCCAGGGTAATAACTATGGCTACACCTTC. The chain combines TRBV2 with TRBJ1-2, with a possible D match to TRBD1 (5 bases). Germline V gene sequence: CDR1 SNHLY, CDR2 FYNNEI. The CDR3 totals 14 residues. V lost 4 bases, J lost 1 base, and 10 bases lay in between.

The gene calls are TRBV3-1 (or the pseudogene TRBV3-2) and TRBJ1-1, with TRBD1 matching 7 bases. The CDR3 has 13 residues. V shed 4 bases, J shed 4 bases, and the junction held 3 bases outside the gene matches. Per germline, CDR1 LGHDT and CDR2 YNNKEL (reference sequence). CDR3 sequence (DNA): TGTGCCAGCAGCCCAGGGGGGCCCACTGAAGCTTTCTTT. Amino acid sequence: CASSPGGPTEAFF.

The chain joins TRBV19 to TRBJ1-2, with TRBD1 matching 9 bases. This CDR3 region has 16 residues. Germline V gives CDR1 LNHDA, CDR2 SQIVND (reference sequence). Unmatched junction bases numbered 15, after V lost 5 bases and J lost 8 bases. Here the CDR3 reads CASSPSIGQGIGGYTF. CDR3 bases: TGTGCCAGTAGTCCCTCCATAGGACAGGGGATTGGGGGCTACACCTTC. The full variable domain, its missing parts supplied by reference TRBV19 and TRBJ1-2, is DGGITQSPKYLFRKEGQNVTLSCEQNLNHDAMYWYRQDPGQGLRLIYYSQIVNDFQKGDIAEGYSVSREKKESFPLTVTSAQKNPTAFYLCASSPSIGQGIGGYTFGSGTRLTVV.